The rows below give T cell receptor beta chains drawn from one sample of a study of spatial heterogeneity in lung cancer. MiXCR, run by TCRdb on the 5' RACE reads, gives a single entry per CDR3 protein. In the table there are about 52,000 distinct CDR3 sequences, 7.4% of which are singletons. Sequenced here: PBMCs, sampled at follow-up. The receptors derive from a female donor with early-stage non-small cell lung cancer. Each CDR3 is given with its conserved first and last residue. D genes are given only for firm matches. Some rows mark clone size as missing; the rest say once, few, many or name a class of expanded clone.

>TRBD1|TRBV7-2|TRBJ2-6|many
TGTGCCAGCAGCCCACGTGGGACAGGGGGCTCTGGGGCCAACGTCCTGACTTTC
CASSPRGTGGSGANVLTF
>NA|TRBV19|TRBJ2-5|many
TGTGCCAGTAGTATTCGGGGGAGCGAGGAGACCCAGTACTTC
CASSIRGSEETQYF
>NA|TRBV6-2/TRBV6-3|TRBJ2-3|many
TGTGCCAGCACCCCTAAGGGGACGGCGGCAGATACGCAGTATTTT
CASTPKGTAADTQYF
>NA|TRBV28|TRBJ1-6|many
TGTGCCAGCAGTTTAAAGAATTCACCCCTCCACTTT
CASSLKNSPLHF
>TRBD1|TRBV28|TRBJ1-1|NA
TGTGCCAGCATCGACCCCGGGACAGGGCTCAGAGAGGCTTTCTTT
CASIDPGTGLREAFF
>TRBD2|TRBV29-1|TRBJ2-1|NA
TGCAGCGTTGCGGGACTAGAGGGAGCATTGGATGAGCAGTTCTTC
CSVAGLEGALDEQFF
>TRBD1|TRBV12-3/TRBV12-4|TRBJ2-7|few
TGTGCCAGCAGTTCGGGACAGTTTTACGAGCAGTACTTC
CASSSGQFYEQYF
>NA|TRBV6-5|TRBJ2-7|many
TGTGCCAGCAGTCACTCAGGGACGAAGCACTTC
CASSHSGTKHF
>TRBD1|TRBV6-5|TRBJ1-5|many
TGTGCCAGCAGTTACACCACAGGGGCTGATCAGCCCCAGCATTTT
CASSYTTGADQPQHF
>NA|TRBV20-1|TRBJ2-3|many
TGCAGTGCTATCGCACTAGCCCTCACAGATACGCAGTATTTT
CSAIALALTDTQYF
>TRBD1|TRBV7-6|TRBJ2-2|few
TGTGCCAGCAGCCCGGCGTTTGGTACAGGGGGACACACCGGGGAGCTGTTTTTT
CASSPAFGTGGHTGELFF
>TRBD1|TRBV5-1|TRBJ1-5|many
TGCGCCAGCAGCATCGACAGGGACCAGCCCCAGCATTTT
CASSIDRDQPQHF
>TRBD2|TRBV13|TRBJ2-2|NA
TGTGCCAGCAGCTTTCATCCGACTAGCAAGGGCGGGGAGCTGTTTTTT
CASSFHPTSKGGELFF
>NA|TRBV9|TRBJ2-3|few
TGTGCCAGCAGCGTAGAGGGTAGGACAGATACGCAGTATTTT
CASSVEGRTDTQYF
>TRBD1|TRBV6-6|TRBJ1-2|many
TGTGCCAGCAGTTACCAAGCCCTGACAGGGGGTGACTATGGCTACACCTTC
CASSYQALTGGDYGYTF
>NA|TRBV11-2|TRBJ2-5|few
TGTGCCAGCAGCTTAAGGGATACCTCCCAGGAGACCCAGTACTTC
CASSLRDTSQETQYF
>NA|TRBV10-3|TRBJ2-1|NA
TGTGCCACCGAAGTAGGCAGCTACAATGAGCAGTTCTTC
CATEVGSYNEQFF